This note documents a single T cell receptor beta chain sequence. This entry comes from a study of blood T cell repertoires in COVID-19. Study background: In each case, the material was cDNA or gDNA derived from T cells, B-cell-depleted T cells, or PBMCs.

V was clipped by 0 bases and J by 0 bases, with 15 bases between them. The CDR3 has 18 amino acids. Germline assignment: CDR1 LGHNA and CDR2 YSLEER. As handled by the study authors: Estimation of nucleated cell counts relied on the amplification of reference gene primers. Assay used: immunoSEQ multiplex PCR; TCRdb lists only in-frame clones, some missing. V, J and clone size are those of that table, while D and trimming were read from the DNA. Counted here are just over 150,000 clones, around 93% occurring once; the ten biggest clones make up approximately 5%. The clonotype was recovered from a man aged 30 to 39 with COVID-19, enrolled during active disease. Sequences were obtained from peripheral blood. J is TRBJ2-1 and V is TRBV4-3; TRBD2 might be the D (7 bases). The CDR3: CASSQEIAGALSYNEQFF. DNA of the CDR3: TGCGCCAGCAGCCAAGAGATTGCGGGGGCCCTCTCCTACAATGAGCAGTTCTTC.